This TCR beta chain was sequenced during a study of blood T cell repertoires in COVID-19. About the research overall: Acute and convalescent COVID-19 samples came from the United States, Italy and Spain.

This clone showed up just once. Some clones are missing from TCRdb's copy, which holds only in-frame ones; the method was immunoSEQ multiplex PCR. The profile covers roughly 170,000 clones, with approximately 80% appearing a single time and about 6.4% taken by the ten largest. The CDR3 contains 15 residues. Germline CDR1 reads SGHRS; CDR2 reads YFSETQ. Between the trimmed V and J ends, which lost 0 bases and 2 bases, there was a span of 10 bases. The sequence came from a human donor in a cohort sampled during active COVID-19. What was sequenced was peripheral blood. The chain is built from TRBV5-1 and TRBJ2-3; D is possibly TRBD1 (5 bases). The DNA for the CDR3 is TGCGCCAGCAGCTTGGACAGGCCCTTCACAGATACGCAGTATTTT. Translated: CASSLDRPFTDTQYF.